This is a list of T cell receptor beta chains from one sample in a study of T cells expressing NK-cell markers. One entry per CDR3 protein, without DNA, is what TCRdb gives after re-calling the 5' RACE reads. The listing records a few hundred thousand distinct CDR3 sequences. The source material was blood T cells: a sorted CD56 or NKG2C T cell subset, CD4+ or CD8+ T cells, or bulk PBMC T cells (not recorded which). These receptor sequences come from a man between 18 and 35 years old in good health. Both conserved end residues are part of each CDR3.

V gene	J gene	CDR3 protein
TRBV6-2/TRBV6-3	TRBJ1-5	CASSAQGGQPQHF
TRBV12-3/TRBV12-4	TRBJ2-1	CASSLGSFDLNEQFF
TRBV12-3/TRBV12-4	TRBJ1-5	CASHPSGSNQPQHF
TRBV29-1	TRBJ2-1	CSVGGRGAYNEQFF
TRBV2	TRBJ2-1	CASSIGEYNEQFF
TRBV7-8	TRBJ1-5	CASSLGRGPDNQPQHF
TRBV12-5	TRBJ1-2	CASGLGTSPRGYTF
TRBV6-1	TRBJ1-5	CASKTGKPNQPQHF
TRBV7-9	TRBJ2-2	CASSRPVSSGNTGELFF
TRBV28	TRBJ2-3	CASSELQGTDTQYF
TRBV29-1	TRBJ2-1	CSVEPFSSYNEQFF
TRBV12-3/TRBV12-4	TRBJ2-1	CASRQGTRINEQFF
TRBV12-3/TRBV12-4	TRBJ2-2	CASSLESRIGGELFF
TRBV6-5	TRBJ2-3	CASSYPTKGTDTQYF
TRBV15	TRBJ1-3	CATSKGGAGNTIYF
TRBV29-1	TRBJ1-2	CSDLQGTYGYTF